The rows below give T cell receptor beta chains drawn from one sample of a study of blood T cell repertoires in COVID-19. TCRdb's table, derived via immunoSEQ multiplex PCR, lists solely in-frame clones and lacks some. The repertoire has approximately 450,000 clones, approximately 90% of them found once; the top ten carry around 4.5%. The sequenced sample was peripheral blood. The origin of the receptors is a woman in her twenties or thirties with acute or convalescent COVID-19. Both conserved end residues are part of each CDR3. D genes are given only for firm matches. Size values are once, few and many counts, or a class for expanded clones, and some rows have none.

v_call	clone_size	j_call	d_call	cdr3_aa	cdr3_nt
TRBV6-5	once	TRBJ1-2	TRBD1	CASSYTRQGNYGYTF	TGTGCCAGCAGTTACACACGACAGGGGAACTATGGCTACACCTTC
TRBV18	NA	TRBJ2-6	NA	CASSPTGSGANVLTF	TGTGCCAGCTCGCCCACAGGCTCTGGGGCCAACGTCCTGACTTTC
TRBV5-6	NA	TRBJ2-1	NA	CASSLEGWVSPYNEQFF	TGTGCCAGCAGCTTGGAAGGTTGGGTTAGCCCCTACAATGAGCAGTTCTTC
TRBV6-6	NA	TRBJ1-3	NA	CASSSDGSGNTIYF	TGTGCCAGCAGTTCTGACGGGTCCGGAAACACCATATATTTT
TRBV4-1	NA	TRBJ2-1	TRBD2	CASSQGAGGRNEQFF	TGCGCCAGCAGCCAAGGAGCGGGGGGCCGGAATGAGCAGTTCTTC
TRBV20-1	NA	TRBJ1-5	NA	CSASISGPQPQHF	TGCAGTGCTAGTATTTCAGGGCCCCAGCCCCAGCATTTT
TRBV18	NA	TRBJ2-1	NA	CASSPSRGISYNEQFF	TGTGCCAGCTCACCCTCTCGGGGGATCTCCTACAATGAGCAGTTCTTC
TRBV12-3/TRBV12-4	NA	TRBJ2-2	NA	CASSYNPTGELFF	TGTGCCAGCAGCTATAACCCCACCGGGGAGCTGTTTTTT
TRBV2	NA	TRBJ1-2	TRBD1	CASRTGVGYTF	TGTGCCAGCAGGACAGGGGTCGGCTACACCTTC
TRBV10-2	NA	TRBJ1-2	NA	CASSDSGFNYGYTF	TGCGCCAGCAGTGATTCGGGTTTTAACTATGGCTACACCTTC
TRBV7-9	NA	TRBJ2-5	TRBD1	CASSLPMGTGQETQYF	TGTGCCAGCAGCTTACCGATGGGGACAGGCCAAGAGACCCAGTACTTC
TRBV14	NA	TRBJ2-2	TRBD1	CASSRDRANGELFF	TGTGCCAGCAGTCGGGACAGGGCTAACGGGGAGCTGTTTTTT
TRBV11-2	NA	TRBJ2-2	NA	CASRKPALRGSDTGELFF	TGTGCCAGCAGGAAACCCGCTTTAAGGGGGTCGGACACCGGGGAGCTGTTTTTT
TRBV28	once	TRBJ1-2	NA	CASTSVANYGYTF	TGTGCCAGCACCTCGGTAGCTAACTATGGCTACACCTTC
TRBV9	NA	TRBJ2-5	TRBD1	CASSPRQGRETQYF	TGTGCCAGCAGCCCAAGACAGGGTCGGGAGACCCAGTACTTC
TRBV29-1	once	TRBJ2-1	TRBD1	CSGDRGNEQFF	TGCAGTGGGGACAGGGGCAATGAGCAGTTCTTC
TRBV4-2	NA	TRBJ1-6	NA	CASSQDGQGDRYNSPLHF	TGTGCCAGCAGCCAAGATGGGCAAGGAGACAGATATAATTCACCCCTCCACTTT
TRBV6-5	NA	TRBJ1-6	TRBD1	CASSYRTGQNSPLHF	TGTGCCAGCAGTTACCGGACAGGTCAGAATTCACCCCTCCACTTT
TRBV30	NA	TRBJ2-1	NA	CAWKVAPSHNEQFF	TGTGCCTGGAAGGTAGCCCCCTCCCACAATGAGCAGTTCTTC
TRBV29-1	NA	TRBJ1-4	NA	CSVEIQGSEKLFF	TGCAGCGTTGAAATCCAGGGAAGTGAAAAACTGTTTTTT
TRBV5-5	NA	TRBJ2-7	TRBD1	CASSIGQGAYEQYF	TGTGCCAGCAGCATAGGACAGGGCGCCTACGAGCAGTACTTC
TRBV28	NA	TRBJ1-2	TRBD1	CASSPFPGQGPPGYTF	TGTGCCAGCAGTCCATTCCCGGGACAGGGGCCTCCTGGCTACACCTTC
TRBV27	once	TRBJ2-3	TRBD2	CASSSTFTGTSPTDTQYF	TGTGCCAGCAGTTCAACATTTACCGGGACTAGCCCCACAGATACGCAGTATTTT
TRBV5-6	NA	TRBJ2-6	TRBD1	CASSLTGAGANVLTF	TGTGCCAGCAGTCTCACAGGGGCTGGGGCCAACGTCCTGACTTTC
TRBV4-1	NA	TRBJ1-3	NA	CASSQDPGEGNTIYF	TGCGCCAGCAGCCAAGATCCAGGGGAAGGAAACACCATATATTTT
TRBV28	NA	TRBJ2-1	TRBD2	CASSPYQLAGGGNEQFF	TGTGCCAGCAGCCCCTACCAGCTAGCGGGGGGAGGAAATGAGCAGTTCTTC
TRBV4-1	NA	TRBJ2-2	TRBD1	CASSQRTGTGELFF	TGCGCCAGCAGCCAAAGGACAGGCACCGGGGAGCTGTTTTTT
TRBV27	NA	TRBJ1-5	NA	CASSPAGGNWNQPQHF	TGTGCCAGCAGTCCTGCTGGGGGGAACTGGAATCAGCCCCAGCATTTT
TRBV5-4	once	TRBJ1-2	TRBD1	CASSPDREDGYTF	TGTGCCAGCAGCCCCGACAGGGAGGATGGCTACACCTTC
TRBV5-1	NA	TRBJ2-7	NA	CASSQGNEQYF	TGCGCCAGCAGCCAGGGTAACGAGCAGTACTTC
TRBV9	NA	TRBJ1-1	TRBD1	CASSGGQAFSNTEAFF	TGTGCCAGCAGCGGGGGACAGGCCTTCTCGAACACTGAAGCTTTCTTT
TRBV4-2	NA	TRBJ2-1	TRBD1	CASSQAGTAGDEQFF	TGTGCCAGCAGCCAGGCCGGGACAGCCGGCGATGAGCAGTTCTTC
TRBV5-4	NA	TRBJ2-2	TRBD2	CASSRSAGTNTGELFF	TGTGCCAGCAGCCGTAGTGCTGGGACTAATACCGGGGAGCTGTTTTTT
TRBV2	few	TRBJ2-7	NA	CASSYSYEQYF	TGTGCCAGCAGTTACTCCTACGAGCAGTACTTC
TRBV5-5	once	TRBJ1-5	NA	CASSLGPPQPQHF	TGTGCCAGCAGCTTGGGGCCTCCTCAGCCCCAGCATTTT
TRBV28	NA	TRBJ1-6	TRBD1	CASSLGQANSPLHF	TGTGCCAGCAGTTTGGGACAGGCTAATTCACCCCTCCACTTT
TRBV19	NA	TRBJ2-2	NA	CASSIGGVTGELFF	TGTGCCAGTAGTATAGGGGGGGTAACCGGGGAGCTGTTTTTT
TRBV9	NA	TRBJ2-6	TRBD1	CASSTPDRGTGGANVLTF	TGTGCCAGCAGCACACCAGACAGGGGGACGGGTGGGGCCAACGTCCTGACTTTC
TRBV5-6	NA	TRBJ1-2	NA	CASSLTWTAMDYTF	TGTGCCAGCAGCCTAACCTGGACAGCTATGGACTACACCTTC
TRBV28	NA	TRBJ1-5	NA	CASGRGEPQHF	TGTGCCAGCGGCCGGGGAGAGCCCCAGCATTTT
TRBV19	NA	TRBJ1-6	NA	CASNKQTGSPLHF	TGTGCCAGTAACAAACAGACGGGATCACCCCTCCACTTT
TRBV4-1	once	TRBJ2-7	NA	CASSPRGREPSYEQYF	TGCGCCAGCAGCCCCAGGGGCAGAGAACCTTCCTACGAGCAGTACTTC
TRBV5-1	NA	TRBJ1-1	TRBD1	CASSLGQGGKNTEAFF	TGCGCCAGCAGCTTGGGACAGGGCGGGAAGAACACTGAAGCTTTCTTT
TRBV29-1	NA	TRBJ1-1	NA	CSVMAGELNTEAFF	TGCAGCGTGATGGCAGGGGAGCTCAACACTGAAGCTTTCTTT
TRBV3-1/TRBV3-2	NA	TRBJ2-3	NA	CASSQVGGRTDTQYF	TGTGCCAGCAGCCAAGTTGGGGGGAGAACAGATACGCAGTATTTT